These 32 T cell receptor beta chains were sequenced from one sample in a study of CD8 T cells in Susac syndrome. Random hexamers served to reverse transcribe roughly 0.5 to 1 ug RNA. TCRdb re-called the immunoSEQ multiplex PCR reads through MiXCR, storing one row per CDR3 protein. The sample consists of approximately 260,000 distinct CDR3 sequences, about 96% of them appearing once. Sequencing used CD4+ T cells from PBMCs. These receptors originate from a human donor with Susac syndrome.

The CDR3 bases are TGTGCCAGCAGCTTTCTTAGACAAGCCTACAATGAGCAGTTCTTC. Translating it yields CASSFLRQAYNEQFF. The chain links TRBV5-6 to TRBJ2-1; D is unresolved. The CDR3 sequence is 15 residues long. Trimming shortened V by 2 bases and J by 2 bases, and 11 bases separated the two germline ends. CDR1 and CDR2 from the germline V gene are SGHDT and YYEEEE.

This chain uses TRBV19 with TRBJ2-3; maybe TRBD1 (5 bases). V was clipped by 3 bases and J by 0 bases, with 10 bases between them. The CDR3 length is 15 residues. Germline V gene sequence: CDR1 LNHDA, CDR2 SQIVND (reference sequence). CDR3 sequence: CASSIRSGSTDTQYF. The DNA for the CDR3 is TGTGCCAGTAGTATTCGGTCAGGGAGCACAGATACGCAGTATTTT. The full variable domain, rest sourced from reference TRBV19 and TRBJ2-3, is DGGITQSPKYLFRKEGQNVTLSCEQNLNHDAMYWYRQDPGQGLRLIYYSQIVNDFQKGDIAEGYSVSREKKESFPLTVTSAQKNPTAFYLCASSIRSGSTDTQYFGPGTRLTVL.

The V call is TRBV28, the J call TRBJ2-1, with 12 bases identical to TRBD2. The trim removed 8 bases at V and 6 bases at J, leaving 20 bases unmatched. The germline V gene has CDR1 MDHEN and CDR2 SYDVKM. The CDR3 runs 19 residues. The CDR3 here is CASRRWTSGIDLGPNEQFF. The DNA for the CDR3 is TGTGCCAGCCGTCGGTGGACTAGCGGGATCGACCTGGGTCCCAATGAGCAGTTCTTC.

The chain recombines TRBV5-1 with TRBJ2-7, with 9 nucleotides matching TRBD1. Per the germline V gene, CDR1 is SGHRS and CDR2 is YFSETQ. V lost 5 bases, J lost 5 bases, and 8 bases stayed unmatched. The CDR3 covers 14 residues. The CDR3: CASRLGTGGHEQYF. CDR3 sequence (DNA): TGCGCCAGCAGGTTAGGAACAGGGGGCCACGAGCAGTACTTC.

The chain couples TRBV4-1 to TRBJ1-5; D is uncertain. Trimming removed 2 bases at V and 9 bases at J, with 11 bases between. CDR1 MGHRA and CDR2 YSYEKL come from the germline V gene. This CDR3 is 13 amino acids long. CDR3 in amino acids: CASSQTPGMPQHF. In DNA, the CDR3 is TGCGCCAGCAGCCAAACCCCTGGAATGCCCCAGCATTTT.

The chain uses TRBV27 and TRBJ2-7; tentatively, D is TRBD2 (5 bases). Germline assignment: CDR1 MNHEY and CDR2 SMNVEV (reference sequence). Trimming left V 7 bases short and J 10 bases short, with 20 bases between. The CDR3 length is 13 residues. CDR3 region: CASKPNGRRSQYF. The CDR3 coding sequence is TGTGCCAGCAAGCCAAATGGGCGGAGGAGCCAGTACTTC.

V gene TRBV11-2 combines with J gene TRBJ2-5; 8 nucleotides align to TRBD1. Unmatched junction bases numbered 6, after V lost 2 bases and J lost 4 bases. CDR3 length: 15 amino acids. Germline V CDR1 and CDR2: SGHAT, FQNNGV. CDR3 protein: CASSLQGAWRETQYF. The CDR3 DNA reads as TGTGCCAGCAGCTTACAGGGGGCATGGAGAGAGACCCAGTACTTC.

The CDR3 sequence: CASSEDRGPSGANVLTF. The CDR3 DNA is TGTGCCAGCAGCGAAGACAGGGGACCCTCTGGGGCCAACGTCCTGACTTTC. The V call is TRBV9, the J call TRBJ2-6; 8 bases are a match to TRBD1. J gave up 0 bases and V 3 bases, and 5 bases lay outside the gene matches. Germline CDR1 is SGDLS and CDR2 is YYNGEE. The CDR3 runs to 17 residues.

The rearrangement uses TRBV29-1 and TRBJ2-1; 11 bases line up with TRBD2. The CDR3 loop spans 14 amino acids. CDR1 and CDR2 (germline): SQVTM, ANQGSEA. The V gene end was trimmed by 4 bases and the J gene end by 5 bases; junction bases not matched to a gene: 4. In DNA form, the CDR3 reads TGCAGCGTTGCCGGGACTAGCGGACACAATGAGCAGTTCTTC. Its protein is CSVAGTSGHNEQFF.

The CDR3: CASSLDRGLQYF. In nucleotides, the CDR3 is TGTGCCAGCAGCCTCGACAGGGGTTTGCAGTATTTT. This chain links TRBV11-2 with TRBJ2-3; 8 bases match TRBD1. CDR1 and CDR2 (germline): SGHAT, FQNNGV. Unmatched junction bases numbered 6, after V lost 5 bases and J lost 11 bases. The CDR3 runs to 12 residues.

This chain's CDR3 is CASSLNSRGEQYF. Written as DNA, the CDR3 is TGTGCCAGCAGTTTAAATTCCAGGGGCGAGCAGTACTTC. V is TRBV12-3 or TRBV12-4 and J is TRBJ2-7, with D possibly TRBD1 on 6 matching bases. The CDR3 length is 13 residues. V was shortened by 2 bases and J by 6 bases, with 11 bases between the two germline ends.

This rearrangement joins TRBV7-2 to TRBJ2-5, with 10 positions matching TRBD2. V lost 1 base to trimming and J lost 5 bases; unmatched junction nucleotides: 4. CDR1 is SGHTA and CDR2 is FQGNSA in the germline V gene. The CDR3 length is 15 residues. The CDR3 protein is CASSLVAGGRETQYF. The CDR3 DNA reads TGTGCCAGCAGCTTAGTAGCGGGAGGCCGGGAGACCCAGTACTTC.

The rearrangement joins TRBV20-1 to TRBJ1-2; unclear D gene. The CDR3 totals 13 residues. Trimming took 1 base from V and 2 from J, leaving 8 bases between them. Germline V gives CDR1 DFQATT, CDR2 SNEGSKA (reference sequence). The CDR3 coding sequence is TGCAGTGCTAGAGTTAACAAAAACTATGGCTACACCTTC. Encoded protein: CSARVNKNYGYTF.

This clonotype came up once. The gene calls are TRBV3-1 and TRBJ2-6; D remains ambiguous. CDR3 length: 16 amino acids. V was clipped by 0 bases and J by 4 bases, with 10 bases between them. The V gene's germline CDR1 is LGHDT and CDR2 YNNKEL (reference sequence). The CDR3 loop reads CASSQDSLGGANVLTF. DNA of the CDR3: TGTGCCAGCAGCCAAGACTCTCTGGGGGGGGCCAACGTCCTGACTTTC.

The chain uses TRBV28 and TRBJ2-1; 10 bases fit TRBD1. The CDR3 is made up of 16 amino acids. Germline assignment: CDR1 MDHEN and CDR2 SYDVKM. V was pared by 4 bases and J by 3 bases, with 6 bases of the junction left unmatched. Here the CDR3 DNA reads TGTGCCAGCAGTTCCCGCCGGGACAGGGGCTACAATGAGCAGTTCTTC. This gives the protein CASSSRRDRGYNEQFF.

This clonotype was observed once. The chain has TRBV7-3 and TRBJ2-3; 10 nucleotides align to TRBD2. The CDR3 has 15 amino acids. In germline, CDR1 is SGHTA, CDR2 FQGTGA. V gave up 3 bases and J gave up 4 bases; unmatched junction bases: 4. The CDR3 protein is CASSFASGRSDTQYF. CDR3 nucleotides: TGTGCCAGCAGCTTTGCTAGCGGGAGATCAGATACGCAGTATTTT.

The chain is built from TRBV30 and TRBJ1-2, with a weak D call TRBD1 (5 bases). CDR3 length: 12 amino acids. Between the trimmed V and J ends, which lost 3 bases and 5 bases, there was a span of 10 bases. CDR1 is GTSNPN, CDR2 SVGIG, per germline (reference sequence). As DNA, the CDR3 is TGTGCCTGGAGAGGGGTGAATTATGGCTACACCTTC. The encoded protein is CAWRGVNYGYTF.

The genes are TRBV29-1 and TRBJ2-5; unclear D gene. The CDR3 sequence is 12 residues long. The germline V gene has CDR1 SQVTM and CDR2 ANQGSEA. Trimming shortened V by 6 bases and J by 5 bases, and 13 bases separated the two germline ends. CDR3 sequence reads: CSVNGNQETQYF. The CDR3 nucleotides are TGCAGCGTGAATGGGAATCAGGAGACCCAGTACTTC.

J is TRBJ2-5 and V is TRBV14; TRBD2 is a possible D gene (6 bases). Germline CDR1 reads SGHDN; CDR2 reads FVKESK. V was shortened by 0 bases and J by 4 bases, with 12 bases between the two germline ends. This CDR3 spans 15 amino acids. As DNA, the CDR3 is TGTGCCAGCAGCCAAGAACTGACTAGACGAGAGACCCAGTACTTC. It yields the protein CASSQELTRRETQYF.

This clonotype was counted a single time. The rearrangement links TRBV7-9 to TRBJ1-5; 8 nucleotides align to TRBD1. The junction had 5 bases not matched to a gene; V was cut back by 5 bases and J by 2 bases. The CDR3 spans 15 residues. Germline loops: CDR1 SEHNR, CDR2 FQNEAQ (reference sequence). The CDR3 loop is CASSVGQGRNQPQHF. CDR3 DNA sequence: TGTGCCAGCAGCGTTGGACAGGGTCGCAATCAGCCCCAGCATTTT. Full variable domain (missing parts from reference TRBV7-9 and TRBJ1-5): DTGVSQNPRHKITKRGQNVTFRCDPISEHNRLYWYRQTLGQGPEFLTYFQNEAQLEKSRLLSDRFSAERPKGSFSTLEIQRTEQGDSAMYLCASSVGQGRNQPQHFGDGTRLSIL.

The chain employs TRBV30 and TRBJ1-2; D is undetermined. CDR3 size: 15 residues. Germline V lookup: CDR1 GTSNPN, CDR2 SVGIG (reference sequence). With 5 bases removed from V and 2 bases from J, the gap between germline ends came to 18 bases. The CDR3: CAWGKNGKPNYGYTF. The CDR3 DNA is TGTGCCTGGGGTAAAAACGGGAAGCCGAACTATGGCTACACCTTC.

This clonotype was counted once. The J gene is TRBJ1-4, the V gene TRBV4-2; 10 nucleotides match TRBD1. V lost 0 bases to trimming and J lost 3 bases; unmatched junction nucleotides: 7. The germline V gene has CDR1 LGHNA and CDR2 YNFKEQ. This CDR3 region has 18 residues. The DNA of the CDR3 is TGTGCCAGCAGCCAAGAAGGACAGGGGGGCGTGTCTAATGAAAAACTGTTTTTT. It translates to CASSQEGQGGVSNEKLFF.

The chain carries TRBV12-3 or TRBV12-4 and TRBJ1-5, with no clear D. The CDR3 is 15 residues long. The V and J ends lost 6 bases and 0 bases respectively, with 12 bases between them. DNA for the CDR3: TGTGCCAGCAGGACGATGGGGTCTAGCAATCAGCCCCAGCATTTT. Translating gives CASRTMGSSNQPQHF.

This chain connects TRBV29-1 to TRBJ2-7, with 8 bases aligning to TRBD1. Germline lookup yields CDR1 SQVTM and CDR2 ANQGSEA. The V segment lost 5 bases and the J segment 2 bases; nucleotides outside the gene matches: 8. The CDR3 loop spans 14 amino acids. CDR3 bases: TGCAGCGTTAAACAATTGGGACAGGCCTACGAGCAGTACTTC. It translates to CSVKQLGQAYEQYF.

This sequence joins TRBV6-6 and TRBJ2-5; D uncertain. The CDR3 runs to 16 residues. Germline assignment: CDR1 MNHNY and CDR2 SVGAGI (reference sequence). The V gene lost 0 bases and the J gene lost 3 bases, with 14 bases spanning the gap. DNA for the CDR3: TGTGCCAGCAGTTACTCTGTTGTCTTTGGGGAAGAGACCCAGTACTTC. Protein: CASSYSVVFGEETQYF.

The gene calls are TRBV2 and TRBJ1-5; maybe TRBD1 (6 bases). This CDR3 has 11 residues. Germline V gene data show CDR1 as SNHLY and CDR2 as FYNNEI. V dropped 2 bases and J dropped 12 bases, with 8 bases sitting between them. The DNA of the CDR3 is TGTGCCAGCAGTGAACCGGGACACCAGCATTTT. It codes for CASSEPGHQHF.

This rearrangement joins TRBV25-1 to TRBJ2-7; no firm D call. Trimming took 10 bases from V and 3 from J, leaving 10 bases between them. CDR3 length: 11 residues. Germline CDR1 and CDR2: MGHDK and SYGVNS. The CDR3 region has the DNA TGTGCCACGGGCGCATACTACGAGCAGTACTTC. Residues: CATGAYYEQYF.

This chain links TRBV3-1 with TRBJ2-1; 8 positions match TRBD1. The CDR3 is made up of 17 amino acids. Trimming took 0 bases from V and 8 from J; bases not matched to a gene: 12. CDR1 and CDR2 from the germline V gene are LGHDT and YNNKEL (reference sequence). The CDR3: CASSQDLGQGVIDEQFF. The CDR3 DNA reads TGTGCCAGCAGCCAAGATCTTGGACAGGGCGTCATAGATGAGCAGTTCTTC.

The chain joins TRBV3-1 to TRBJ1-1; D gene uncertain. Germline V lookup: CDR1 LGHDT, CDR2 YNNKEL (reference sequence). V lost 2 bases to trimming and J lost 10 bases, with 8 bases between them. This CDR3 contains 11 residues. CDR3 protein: CASSQNSGAFF. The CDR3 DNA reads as TGTGCCAGCAGCCAAAATAGTGGAGCTTTCTTT. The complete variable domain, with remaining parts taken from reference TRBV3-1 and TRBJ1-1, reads DTAVSQTPKYLVTQMGNDKSIKCEQNLGHDTMYWYKQDSKKFLKIMFSYNNKELIINETVPNRFSPKSPDKAHLNLHINSLELGDSAVYFCASSQNSGAFFGQGTRLTVV.

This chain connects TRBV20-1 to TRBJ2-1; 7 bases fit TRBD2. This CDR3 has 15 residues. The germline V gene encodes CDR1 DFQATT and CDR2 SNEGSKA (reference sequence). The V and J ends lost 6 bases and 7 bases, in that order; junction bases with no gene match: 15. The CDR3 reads CSALLGAGVRNEQFF. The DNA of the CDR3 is TGCAGTGCCCTATTAGGGGCGGGAGTCCGGAATGAGCAGTTCTTC.

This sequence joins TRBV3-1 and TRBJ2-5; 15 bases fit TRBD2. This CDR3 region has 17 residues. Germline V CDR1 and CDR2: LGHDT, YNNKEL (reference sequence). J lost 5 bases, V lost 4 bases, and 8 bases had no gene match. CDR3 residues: CASSPGLAGGPGETQYF. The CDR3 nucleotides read TGTGCCAGCAGCCCTGGACTAGCGGGAGGGCCGGGGGAGACCCAGTACTTC.

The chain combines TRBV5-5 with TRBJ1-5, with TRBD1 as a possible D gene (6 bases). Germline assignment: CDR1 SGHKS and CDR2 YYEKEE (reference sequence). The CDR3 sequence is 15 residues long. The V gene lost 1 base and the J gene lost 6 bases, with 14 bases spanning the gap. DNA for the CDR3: TGTGCCAGCAGCTTGATCGCAGGGGCGCGTCAGCCCCAGCATTTT. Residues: CASSLIAGARQPQHF.